This T cell receptor (beta chain) was captured in a study of PD-1 blockade in classical Hodgkin lymphoma. The overall study: Every 2 weeks, patients had 3 mg/kg nivolumab intravenously.

Deletions cut 1 base from V and 4 bases from J, with 7 bases between. This CDR3 is built from 13 residues. CDR1 and CDR2 (germline): SEHNR, FQNEAQ (reference sequence). Using immunoSEQ multiplex PCR, the repertoire was profiled, and TCRdb retains in-frame clones only, with some absent. The sample holds roughly 60,000 clones, roughly nine tenths seen once. The time point was: cycle 4 day 1 (C4D1), after 5 to 7 weeks of nivolumab. Following autologous stem cell transplantation, relapse occurred in every patient, and exposure to brentuximab vedotin varied. This receptor was taken from a human donor with classical Hodgkin lymphoma. The starting material was peripheral blood mononuclear cells (PBMCs), obtained before the fourth cycle of nivolumab. The chain links TRBV7-9 to TRBJ1-1, with D unresolved. Here the CDR3 reads CASSLEEGTEAFF. CDR3 DNA sequence: TGTGCCAGCAGCTTAGAGGAGGGCACTGAAGCTTTCTTT.